One T cell receptor (beta chain) is described in this entry. How the authors handled the data: Reference gene primer amplification gave estimated nucleated cell counts. Measured with immunoSEQ multiplex PCR; TCRdb has only the in-frame clones, and not every one. That table is the source of V, J and clone size, and D and trimming were worked out from the DNA. The data show 25,000 to 30,000 clones, 82% seen once. This entry is derived from a study of blood T cell repertoires in COVID-19. Germline lookup yields CDR1 SGHTA and CDR2 FQGNSA. The CDR3 length is 16 residues. Trimming at V came to 1 base and at J to 3 bases, leaving 9 bases not matched to a gene.

The V gene is TRBV7-2, the J gene TRBJ2-7; 7 bases align to TRBD2. The receptor was derived from an elderly man with active or convalescent COVID-19. What was sequenced was peripheral blood. Written as DNA, the CDR3 is TGTGCCAGCAGCTTAGAAGTCACGCGGGGGTTCTACGAGCAGTACTTC. Protein product: CASSLEVTRGFYEQYF.